Sequencing of this T cell receptor beta chain was carried out in a study of CD8+CD57+ T cells in acquired aplastic anemia. Study-level information: Isolated CD4+ and CD8+ cells, once sorted, yielded DNA averaging 3.2 ug.

Per the germline V gene, CDR1 is DFQATT and CDR2 is SNEGSKA (reference sequence). The V end was cut by 1 base, the J end by 2 bases, with 5 bases between. The CDR3 has 12 amino acids. Profiles of TCR beta VDJ and CDR3 were generated from a genomic DNA template. TCRdb used MiXCR to reprocess the reads, holding one entry per CDR3 protein. The repertoire holds some 130,000 distinct CDR3 sequences, with around 41% as singletons. Specimen: sorted CD4+, CD8+, or CD8+CD57+ T cells (not recorded which) from PBMCs. This chain connects TRBV20-1 to TRBJ1-2; D is unresolved. The source is a human donor in good health, serving as a control. The chain's CDR3 is CSARVENYGYTF. CDR3 DNA: TGCAGTGCTAGAGTAGAGAACTATGGCTACACCTTC.